The rows below give T cell receptor beta chains drawn from one sample of a study of circulating CD8 cells and anti-PD-1 response in melanoma. A single record per CDR3 protein comes from TCRdb applying MiXCR to the reads. The sample has about 1,100 distinct CDR3 sequences, around a tenth seen once. Sequences were derived from CD8+ T cells from PBMCs, sampled at baseline or after one month of anti-PD-1 therapy (not recorded which). Receptor source: a human donor with melanoma. The CDR3 runs from the conserved cysteine through the conserved F or W. The order of the fields is J gene, D gene, clone size, V gene, CDR3 protein, CDR3 DNA. A D gene is named only where the DNA matches it firmly. Rows give clone size only sometimes, using once, few, many, or a class for an expanded clone.

J gene: TRBJ1-1; D gene: -; clone size: medium-sized; V gene: TRBV27; CDR3 protein: CASSSSDTNTEAFF; CDR3 DNA: TGTGCCAGCAGTTCATCCGACACGAACACTGAAGCTTTCTTT
J gene: TRBJ2-1; D gene: TRBD1; clone size: medium-sized; V gene: TRBV24-1; CDR3 protein: CATGQGTYNEQFF; CDR3 DNA: TGTGCCACCGGACAGGGAACATACAATGAGCAGTTCTTC
J gene: TRBJ2-7; D gene: -; clone size: medium-sized; V gene: TRBV12-3/TRBV12-4; CDR3 protein: CASSSTPAYEQYF; CDR3 DNA: TGCGCCAGCAGCTCGACACCCGCCTACGAGCAGTACTTC
J gene: TRBJ2-7; D gene: -; clone size: medium-sized; V gene: TRBV20-1; CDR3 protein: CSARDTAGNYEQYF; CDR3 DNA: TGCAGTGCTAGAGATACGGCGGGGAACTACGAGCAGTACTTC
J gene: TRBJ2-7; D gene: -; clone size: -; V gene: TRBV4-1; CDR3 protein: CASSQDRGPAGYEQYF; CDR3 DNA: TGCGCCAGCAGCCAAGATCGGGGCCCGGCCGGCTACGAGCAGTACTTC
J gene: TRBJ2-1; D gene: -; clone size: medium-sized; V gene: TRBV23-1; CDR3 protein: CASSQSVRNEQFF; CDR3 DNA: TGCGCCAGCAGTCAATCAGTTCGAAATGAGCAGTTCTTC
J gene: TRBJ1-2; D gene: TRBD1; clone size: medium-sized; V gene: TRBV2; CDR3 protein: CATLGQAQTNYGYTF; CDR3 DNA: TGTGCCACCCTTGGACAGGCCCAAACTAACTATGGCTACACCTTC
J gene: TRBJ2-7; D gene: TRBD2; clone size: medium-sized; V gene: TRBV2; CDR3 protein: CASSDLPRGTSGGLSYEQYF; CDR3 DNA: TGTGCCAGCAGTGACCTCCCGAGGGGGACTAGCGGGGGCCTTTCCTACGAGCAGTACTTC
J gene: TRBJ1-6; D gene: -; clone size: medium-sized; V gene: TRBV19; CDR3 protein: CASTPESSYNSPLHF; CDR3 DNA: TGTGCCAGTACTCCCGAAAGCTCCTATAATTCACCCCTCCACTTT
J gene: TRBJ1-6; D gene: -; clone size: hyperexpanded; V gene: TRBV11-2; CDR3 protein: CASSLDPQPRISPLHF; CDR3 DNA: TGTGCCAGCAGCTTAGATCCCCAACCGAGGATCTCACCCCTCCACTTT
J gene: TRBJ1-2; D gene: -; clone size: medium-sized; V gene: TRBV28; CDR3 protein: CASSLHVGYGYTF; CDR3 DNA: TGTGCCAGCAGTTTACACGTGGGGTATGGCTACACCTTC
J gene: TRBJ2-3; D gene: TRBD1; clone size: medium-sized; V gene: TRBV7-2; CDR3 protein: CASSSDPGGRGTDTQYF; CDR3 DNA: TGTGCCAGCAGCTCGGATCCAGGGGGAAGGGGCACAGATACGCAGTATTTT
J gene: TRBJ1-6; D gene: -; clone size: medium-sized; V gene: TRBV19; CDR3 protein: CASSMARAYNSPLHF; CDR3 DNA: TGTGCCAGTAGTATGGCTAGAGCCTATAATTCACCCCTCCACTTT